This T cell receptor beta chain stems from a study of blood T cell repertoires in COVID-19. Germline loops: CDR1 SGHNT, CDR2 YENEEA. The CDR3 spans 14 residues. The V end was cut by 1 base, the J end by 0 bases, with 4 bases between. The repertoire was sequenced with immunoSEQ multiplex PCR; TCRdb's copy has only in-frame clones and lacks some. The sample comprises about 240,000 clones, 86% of which are singletons, and around 9.6% rests with the top ten. The chain has TRBV11-3 and TRBJ2-1; D is uncertain. Input material: peripheral blood. This receptor was identified in a woman between 50 and 59 years old with COVID-19, enrolled during active disease. CDR3 residues: CASSLGSSYNEQFF. The CDR3, as DNA: TGTGCCAGCAGCTTAGGGAGCTCCTACAATGAGCAGTTCTTC.